This T cell receptor (beta chain) appears in the sequencing data of a study of immune cell composition in non-small cell lung cancer. Sequencing was performed with immunoSEQ multiplex PCR; in TCRdb, only in-frame clones are kept and a portion is missing. In the table there are 1,500 to 2,000 clones, around 80% of which are singletons. Comment on this clone: What it binds is not known.

There are 15 residues in the CDR3. Trimming removed 6 bases from V and 4 bases from J; junction bases left unmatched: 7. Germline CDR1 reads SNHLY; CDR2 reads FYNNEI. Study conclusions and caveats: Clones >0.5% enriched in tumour were rarer in adenocarcinoma (about 35%) than squamous (about 80%). Tumour TCR-beta clonality was not significantly tied to smoking pack-years.

The sequenced sample consisted of lung tumor tissue. This clonotype originated in a human donor with non-small cell lung cancer. J is TRBJ1-3 and V is TRBV2; 9 nucleotides agree with TRBD1. The CDR3 DNA reads as TGTGCCAGCAGCGTACAGGGGGCGCGAGGAAACACCATATATTTT. Translating it yields CASSVQGARGNTIYF.